Given below is one TCR beta chain in context. Its target is unknown. Clones were read by immunoSEQ multiplex PCR, and TCRdb kept only the in-frame ones, dropping some. The sample holds around 36,000 clones, roughly nine tenths seen once. Time point specified: week 5, during vaccination. All doses held 300 ug of mutant IDH1 20-mer peptide, with topical imiquimod. The germline CDR1 and CDR2 sequences are SGHKS and YYEKEE (reference sequence). The J segment lost 6 bases and the V segment lost 3 bases, leaving 8 bases of the junction unmatched. The CDR3 extends over 15 amino acids. This specimen belongs to a study of a mutant IDH1 vaccine in newly diagnosed glioma. The wider study: There were approximately 62% males and around 38% females among treated patients, whose mean age was about 38 years. Standard pretreatment was either radiotherapy, temozolomide, or, for most, radiochemotherapy with temozolomide.

This specimen was PBMCs, taken from a glioma patient whose treatment included an IDH1 peptide vaccine. The V call is TRBV5-5, the J call TRBJ1-5; TRBD1 matches at 8 bases. This clonotype originated in a man aged 50-60 years with glioma. CDR3: CASSSTPTGAQPQHF. Written as DNA, the CDR3 is TGTGCCAGCAGCTCCACACCGACAGGGGCTCAGCCCCAGCATTTT.